The rows below give T cell receptor beta chains drawn from one sample of a study of cytomegalovirus exposure and HLA in healthy donors. Here immunoSEQ multiplex PCR was the method, and the copy in TCRdb shows in-frame clones only, minus some. The table has about 110,000 clones, roughly 70% seen once. Material for sequencing was PBMCs. Every receptor here comes from a man aged 35-49 years in good health and CMV-seropositive. Both conserved end residues are trimmed from each CDR3.

V gene | CDR3 protein
TRBV19 | ASSPLTSGFSYEQY
TRBV5-1 | ASSYKTSGTDTQY
TRBV28 | ASSPLSGRSYNEQF
TRBV7-3 | ASSFQTGDYGYT
TRBV10-3 | AIRADRSHYGYT
TRBV30 | AWRAGPGDSGNTIY
TRBV21-1 | ASSPLLVSQPQH
TRBV30 | AWSGGSGYNEQF
TRBV9 | ASSVGLRDREETQY
TRBV6-5 | ASTRRQGATEAF
TRBV10-1 | ASSRLAAYNEQF
TRBV19 | ASITPGFGYT
TRBV19 | ASTDDRDTEAF
TRBV19 | ASSITGGGNGYT
TRBV29-1 | SVVGLDIYNEQF
TRBV5-1 | ASSLDRRSSGNTIY
TRBV29-1 | SVDGRAGGRTDTQY
TRBV7-9 | ASSPLTSGRPNEQF
TRBV6-6 | ASSYTKNREAF
TRBV19 | ASREGTDTQY
TRBV2 | ASTEVSYRVGTQY
TRBV5-1 | ATRDYSDFGGETQY
TRBV18 | ASSPVEGTEAF
TRBV30 | ACNPGGSSGNTIY
TRBV28 | ASTIPGSRLETQY
TRBV19 | ASSIEAGQGAWDTEAF
TRBV15 | ATSRKRQGATEAF
TRBV5-6 | ASSSNRGWGTQY
TRBV10-1 | ASRGSLNTEAF
TRBV6-5 | ASSYSEQGIQY
TRBV11-2 | ASSFQAGADTQY
TRBV5-1 | ASSLGASGTYEQY
TRBV19 | ASSLGLASNEQF
TRBV6-6 | ASSSGYSGANVLT
TRBV7-8 | ASSLGQGADTQY
TRBV7-8 | ASSSVAGSYNEQF
TRBV27 | ASRLGTSGINEQF
TRBV10-3 | AISTAGESSYNEQF
TRBV2 | ASRRNRVDEKLF
TRBV7-9 | ASSLAENTEAF
TRBV9 | ASGRQGASETQY
TRBV6-1 | ASSESAGQQETQY
TRBV27 | ASSLSPGGSGIVYNEQF
TRBV5-6 | ASSFASRVETDTQY
TRBV6-6 | ASSYSAQGTEAF
TRBV4-1 | ASSQPAKTAGEQF
TRBV7-3 | ASGSGYDGYT
TRBV10-3 | AISGGRAGPEQY
TRBV11-2 | ASSLKLAGGRTYNEQF
TRBV25-1 | ASSLLADSYNEQF
TRBV4-1 | ASSQVAFSYEQY